This T cell receptor (beta chain) was identified in a study of blood T cell repertoires in COVID-19. Looking at the study overall: The analysed material was cDNA or gDNA that came from T cells, B-cell-depleted T cells, or PBMCs.

Produced via immunoSEQ multiplex PCR; TCRdb's table is partial and in-frame only. This table has a few hundred thousand clones, roughly 90% appearing once. Germline values: CDR1 MNHEY, CDR2 SMNVEV (reference sequence). The CDR3 covers 13 residues. J lost 8 bases, V lost 6 bases, and 6 bases had no gene match. This clone was observed a single time. V usage is TRBV27 and J usage is TRBJ2-4; 8 nucleotides line up with TRBD1. The sequencing input was peripheral blood. This sequence originates from a man between 50 and 59 years old with COVID-19, enrolled during active disease. DNA of the CDR3: TGTGCCAGCAGCCGGACAGGGACTTACATTCAGTACTTC. This translates into CASSRTGTYIQYF.